The 29 T cell receptor beta chains below were found in one sample sequenced in a study of cytomegalovirus exposure and HLA in healthy donors. The PCR had 60 Vbeta and 13 Jbeta primers. Measured with immunoSEQ multiplex PCR; TCRdb has only the in-frame clones, and not every one. The table records 150,000 to 250,000 clones, 75% to 85% of them present only once. Sequencing was carried out using PBMCs. These TCRs come from a girl aged 10 to 17 in good health and CMV-seropositive.

This clone showed up just once. Other nucleotide sequences from this sample produce the same CDR3. The V gene is TRBV11-2, the J gene TRBJ2-7, with D perhaps TRBD1 (6 bases). This CDR3 region has 17 residues. V was shortened by 3 bases and J by 0 bases, with 18 bases between the two germline ends. Germline CDR1 and CDR2: SGHAT and FQNNGV. The CDR3 reads CASSFRSWAGDSYEQYF. The DNA of the CDR3 is TGTGCCAGCAGCTTTAGGTCTTGGGCAGGGGACTCCTACGAGCAGTACTTC.

The chain employs TRBV11-3 and TRBJ2-7; 9 bases match TRBD2. CDR1 and CDR2 from the germline V gene are SGHNT and YENEEA. The CDR3 spans 14 residues. The J segment lost 4 bases and the V segment lost 5 bases, leaving 6 bases of the junction unmatched. The CDR3 DNA is TGTGCCAGCAGCACCGGGACTAGCATATACGAGCAGTACTTC. This gives the protein CASSTGTSIYEQYF.

A word on this clone: A read error may produce the germline difference seen at one junction end. The CDR3 DNA sequence: TGTGCCAGCAGCCTAGCGGGCAACACCGGGGAGCTGTTTTTT. It specifies CASSLAGNTGELFF. The V and J genes are TRBV7-8 and TRBJ2-2; 8 positions agree with TRBD2. The CDR3 is made up of 14 amino acids. In germline, CDR1 is SGHVS, CDR2 FQNEAQ.

The chain employs TRBV6-1 and TRBJ1-4; TRBD1 agrees at 7 bases. CDR3 length equals 15 residues. The ends lost 4 bases at V and 7 bases at J; junction bases unmatched: 9. From germline, CDR1 is MNHNS and CDR2 SASEGT. For the CDR3, the DNA is TGTGCCAGCAGTGTTACTAGGGGGCTAGGTGAAAAACTGTTTTTT. Its translation: CASSVTRGLGEKLFF.

The rearrangement links TRBV7-6 to TRBJ2-3; 16 bases line up with TRBD2. The germline V gene encodes CDR1 SGHVS and CDR2 FNYEAQ. The CDR3 runs to 14 residues. Losses at the gene ends were 5 bases for V and 14 bases for J; bases not matched to a gene: 7. The CDR3 region is CASSTGLAGGLLYF. The CDR3 DNA sequence: TGTGCCAGCAGCACGGGACTAGCGGGGGGGCTGTTGTATTTT. Variable domain in full (rest from reference TRBV7-6 and TRBJ2-3): GAGVSQSPRYKVTKRGQDVALRCDPISGHVSLYWYRQALGQGPEFLTYFNYEAQQDKSGLPNDRFSAERPEGSISTLTIQRTEQRDSAMYRCASSTGLAGGLLYFGPGTRLTVL.

In its sample, this clone was seen once. The chain is built from TRBV9 and TRBJ1-2; 9 bases agree with TRBD1. Germline-derived CDR1 and CDR2 are SGDLS and YYNGEE. CDR3 size: 13 residues. With 4 bases clipped from V and 4 bases from J, the junction kept 2 bases outside the gene matches. The CDR3 spells CASSPTGGYGYTF. The CDR3 DNA follows: TGTGCCAGCAGCCCGACAGGGGGCTATGGCTACACCTTC. Full variable domain (missing parts from reference TRBV9 and TRBJ1-2): DSGVTQTPKHLITATGQRVTLRCSPRSGDLSVYWYQQSLDQGLQFLIQYYNGEERAKGNILERFSAQQFPDLHSELNLSSLELGDSALYFCASSPTGGYGYTFGSGTRLTVV.

The J gene is TRBJ1-1, the V gene TRBV11-2; no clear D. Germline V gene sequence: CDR1 SGHAT, CDR2 FQNNGV. This CDR3 comprises 14 residues. Between the trimmed V and J ends, which lost 2 bases and 7 bases, there was a span of 14 bases. The CDR3 sequence: CASSLMSEGREAFF. The CDR3 bases are TGTGCCAGCAGCTTAATGTCGGAGGGTCGTGAAGCTTTCTTT.

The chain employs TRBV5-1 and TRBJ2-3, with 9 bases aligning to TRBD2. V trimming: 1 base; J trimming: 3 bases; junction bases outside the gene matches: 21. This CDR3 spans 21 amino acids. The V gene's germline CDR1 is SGHRS and CDR2 YFSETQ. The CDR3 spells CASSLISSKDSGGWGTDTQYF. The DNA for the CDR3 is TGCGCCAGCAGCTTGATTTCGTCTAAGGACAGCGGGGGGTGGGGAACAGATACGCAGTATTTT.

This chain joins TRBV4-3 and TRBJ1-2, with 8 nucleotides matching TRBD1. CDR3 size: 15 residues. Germline trimming cut 4 bases from V and 4 bases from J; bases unmatched to any gene: 8. Germline CDR1 is LGHNA and CDR2 is YSLEER. The CDR3 sequence is CASSLPQQGVYGYTF. The CDR3 nucleotides read TGCGCCAGCAGCCTACCCCAACAGGGGGTCTATGGCTACACCTTC.

The gene calls are TRBV7-8 and TRBJ1-5, with 10 bases identical to TRBD1. Germline lookup yields CDR1 SGHVS and CDR2 FQNEAQ. V was pared by 5 bases and J by 6 bases, with 7 bases of the junction left unmatched. This CDR3 region has 15 residues. CDR3 coding DNA: TGTGCCAGCAGCCGCGTGGGGGACAGGGGTCAGCCCCAGCATTTT. Encoded protein: CASSRVGDRGQPQHF.

This chain joins TRBV29-1 and TRBJ2-3; TRBD2 matches 7 bases. V lost 4 bases to trimming and J lost 0 bases; unmatched junction nucleotides: 4. This CDR3 is built from 14 residues. Germline assignment: CDR1 SQVTM and CDR2 ANQGSEA. CDR3 sequence reads: CSVGSGVSTDTQYF. The CDR3 DNA reads as TGCAGCGTTGGCAGCGGGGTCAGCACAGATACGCAGTATTTT.

The V gene is TRBV19, the J gene TRBJ2-1; the D gene is possibly TRBD2 (6 bases). The germline CDR1 and CDR2 sequences are LNHDA and SQIVND (reference sequence). Trimming removed 4 bases at V and 0 bases at J, with 7 bases between. The CDR3 is 14 residues long. CDR3 nucleotides: TGTGCCAGTAGTAGGAGGGGCTCCTACAATGAGCAGTTCTTC. Translation: CASSRRGSYNEQFF.

The J gene is TRBJ1-6, the V gene TRBV13, with TRBD1 identical over 7 bases. Looked up from germline, CDR1 is PRHDT and CDR2 is FYEKMQ (reference sequence). Trimming took 5 bases from V and 7 from J; bases not matched to a gene: 8. The CDR3 length is 15 residues. This CDR3 is CASSRIDRDNSPLHF. CDR3 coding DNA: TGTGCCAGCAGCCGTATAGACAGGGACAATTCACCCCTCCACTTT.

This rearrangement joins TRBV7-7 to TRBJ2-5; 7 bases align to TRBD1. The CDR3 totals 15 residues. The junction had 6 bases not matched to a gene; V was cut back by 0 bases and J by 5 bases. Per germline, CDR1 SSHAT and CDR2 FNYEAQ (reference sequence). The CDR3 protein is CASSLAGGDGETQYF. In nucleotides, the CDR3 is TGTGCCAGCAGCTTAGCAGGGGGCGACGGGGAGACCCAGTACTTC.

The chain carries TRBV9 and TRBJ2-1; the match to TRBD2 covers 9 bases. The germline V gene encodes CDR1 SGDLS and CDR2 YYNGEE. V shed 0 bases, J shed 9 bases, and the junction held 7 bases outside the gene matches. The CDR3 contains 15 residues. This CDR3 reads CASSVGSSGEVEQFF. Here the CDR3 DNA reads TGTGCCAGCAGCGTAGGGTCTAGCGGGGAGGTTGAGCAGTTCTTC.

The CDR3 spells CASSQDSYTNTEAFF. As DNA, the CDR3 is TGCGCCAGCAGCCAAGACTCGTACACGAACACTGAAGCTTTCTTT. The rearrangement uses TRBV4-3 and TRBJ1-1; D is ambiguous. The germline V and J ends were trimmed by 0 bases and 1 base, with 9 bases remaining between them. Germline-derived CDR1 and CDR2 are LGHNA and YSLEER. This CDR3 comprises 15 residues.

This clone was counted a single time. V gene TRBV15 combines with J gene TRBJ2-1, with a weak D call TRBD2 (5 bases). The CDR3 extends over 16 amino acids. Germline V gene sequence: CDR1 LNHNV, CDR2 YYDKDF (reference sequence). V lost 9 bases to trimming and J lost 0 bases, with 18 bases between them. CDR3 sequence reads: CATRVGATSSYNEQFF. The DNA for the CDR3 is TGTGCCACTAGGGTCGGCGCTACTAGCTCCTACAATGAGCAGTTCTTC.

The chain recombines TRBV5-1 with TRBJ2-3, with TRBD2 identical over 9 bases. V lost 4 bases and J lost 4; bases outside the gene matches: 10. The CDR3 length is 16 residues. Germline lookup yields CDR1 SGHRS and CDR2 YFSETQ. DNA of the CDR3: TGCGCCAGCAGCGATCGGGGCGGGGGGGCCCCAGATACGCAGTATTTT. Amino acids: CASSDRGGGAPDTQYF.

This sequence joins TRBV13 and TRBJ2-2, with D maybe TRBD2 (6 bases). CDR1 and CDR2 from the germline V gene are PRHDT and FYEKMQ (reference sequence). The CDR3 contains 13 residues. V lost 5 bases and J lost 3, with 7 bases in between. The CDR3 region is CASSGLYTGELFF. The CDR3 DNA sequence: TGTGCCAGCAGCGGACTATACACCGGGGAGCTGTTTTTT.

The count of this clone is one. The rearrangement links TRBV6-4 to TRBJ1-1; D call uncertain. Looked up from germline, CDR1 is MRHNA and CDR2 is SNTAGT. This CDR3 region has 13 residues. V was pared by 3 bases and J by 5 bases, with 10 bases between. CDR3 sequence: CASSEKGETEAFF. The CDR3 DNA follows: TGTGCCAGCAGTGAAAAGGGAGAGACTGAAGCTTTCTTT.

The rearrangement links TRBV15 to TRBJ2-2; 11 bases match TRBD1. The CDR3 loop spans 16 amino acids. Trimming cost V 0 bases and J 6 bases; bases outside gene matches: 3. Germline V lookup: CDR1 LNHNV, CDR2 YYDKDF (reference sequence). As DNA, the CDR3 is TGTGCCACCAGCAGAGATGTGGGACAGGGGGCCGGGGAGCTGTTTTTT. Translation: CATSRDVGQGAGELFF.

This clone showed up just once. V gene TRBV28 combines with J gene TRBJ1-4; D remains unclear. Looked up from germline, CDR1 is MDHEN and CDR2 is SYDVKM. V dropped 5 bases and J dropped 3 bases, with 16 bases sitting between them. The CDR3 runs to 16 residues. Here the CDR3 reads CASSARRRGPNEKLFF. CDR3 DNA sequence: TGTGCCAGCAGTGCCCGCCGGCGAGGGCCTAATGAAAAACTGTTTTTT.

This chain joins TRBV21-1 and TRBJ1-1; the D call TRBD1 from the table was never checked on the DNA. TRBV21-1 is tagged as a pseudogene. This CDR3 comprises 13 residues. The CDR3 loop is CASSSDRETEAFF. The DNA of the CDR3 is TGTGCCAGCAGCAGCGACAGGGAGACTGAAGCTTTCTTT.

V is TRBV11-3 and J is TRBJ2-2; possible D gene TRBD1, 6 bases. Trimming shortened V by 7 bases and J by 4 bases, and 13 bases separated the two germline ends. In germline, CDR1 is SGHNT, CDR2 YENEEA. The CDR3 runs 14 residues. CDR3 bases: TGTGCCAGCAACAGGGAAGGGGCCACCGGGGAGCTGTTTTTT. Encoded protein: CASNREGATGELFF.

This chain links TRBV11-3 with TRBJ2-1, with 7 positions matching TRBD1. After removal of 5 bases from V and 3 bases from J, the junction contained 4 bases not matched to a gene. This CDR3 region has 14 residues. Per germline, CDR1 SGHNT and CDR2 YENEEA. This CDR3 reads CASSRRDSYNEQFF. The DNA for the CDR3 is TGTGCCAGCAGCCGCCGGGACAGCTACAATGAGCAGTTCTTC.

This chain links TRBV16 with TRBJ2-1; 9 nucleotides align to TRBD1. The CDR3 runs to 15 residues. With 4 bases clipped from V and 4 bases from J, the junction kept 5 bases outside the gene matches. Germline CDR1 and CDR2: KGHSY and FQNENV. DNA of the CDR3: TGTGCCAGCAGCCCCCGGGACAGGGTATACAATGAGCAGTTCTTC. It yields the protein CASSPRDRVYNEQFF.

The chain links TRBV10-3 to TRBJ2-6; 9 nucleotides agree with TRBD2. J was trimmed by 1 base and V by 9 bases; bases with no gene match: 16. The CDR3 consists of 19 residues. CDR1 is ENHRY and CDR2 is SYGVKD in the germline V gene. The chain's CDR3 is CAIKAGGGDSISGANVLTF. The CDR3 nucleotides are TGTGCCATTAAAGCGGGAGGAGGGGACAGTATATCTGGGGCCAACGTCCTGACTTTC.

The V gene is TRBV6-6, the J gene TRBJ1-2; 7 bases fit TRBD1. The germline CDR1 and CDR2 sequences are MNHNY and SVGAGI (reference sequence). This CDR3 comprises 13 residues. The V gene end was trimmed by 2 bases and the J gene end by 3 bases; junction bases not matched to a gene: 0. The CDR3 DNA reads TGTGCCAGCAGTTACACAGGGGACTATGGCTACACCTTC. Its protein is CASSYTGDYGYTF.

V is TRBV7-2 and J is TRBJ1-2; 9 nucleotides line up with TRBD1. The CDR3 is made up of 14 amino acids. The junction had 2 bases not matched to a gene; V was cut back by 2 bases and J by 4 bases. Germline V gene sequence: CDR1 SGHTA, CDR2 FQGNSA. CDR3 sequence reads: CASSLSGQGYGYTF. The CDR3 nucleotides read TGTGCCAGCAGCTTATCGGGACAGGGCTATGGCTACACCTTC.